This entry lists 25 T cell receptor beta chains sequenced from one sample in a study of blood T cell repertoires in COVID-19. Sequencing was performed with immunoSEQ multiplex PCR; in TCRdb, only in-frame clones are kept and a portion is missing. The sample comprises roughly 63,000 clones, about 73% of which are singletons, and roughly 27% rests with the top ten. Sequenced: peripheral blood. The receptors were sampled from an elderly woman with acute or convalescent COVID-19.

The chain links TRBV6-5 to TRBJ1-4; D not resolved. In germline, CDR1 is MNHEY, CDR2 SVGAGI. Between the trimmed V and J ends, which lost 0 bases and 8 bases, there was a span of 10 bases. CDR3 length equals 14 residues. The CDR3 sequence: CASSYSRLSEKLFF. The CDR3 nucleotides are TGTGCCAGCAGTTACTCGAGGTTAAGCGAAAAACTGTTTTTT.

The chain combines TRBV28 with TRBJ1-2; 11 nucleotides line up with TRBD1. Germline CDR1 is MDHEN and CDR2 is SYDVKM. V gave up 5 bases and J gave up 7 bases; unmatched junction bases: 12. This CDR3 is 16 amino acids long. This CDR3 reads CASSLSAGTGGLGYTF. The CDR3 bases are TGTGCCAGCAGTCTAAGTGCCGGGACAGGGGGTCTTGGCTACACCTTC.

The J gene is TRBJ2-7, the V gene TRBV28; 9 bases are shared with TRBD1. Germline CDR1 is MDHEN and CDR2 is SYDVKM. The trim removed 3 bases at V and 5 bases at J, leaving 5 bases unmatched. The CDR3 is 14 residues long. Here the CDR3 DNA reads TGTGCCAGCAGTTTCGTACAGGGGGCCAACGAGCAGTACTTC. It is translated as CASSFVQGANEQYF.

The V call is TRBV6-1, the J call TRBJ1-1; D gene ambiguous. CDR1 is MNHNS, CDR2 SASEGT, per germline. The CDR3 extends over 13 amino acids. V lost 1 base and J lost 6, with 9 bases in between. The CDR3 region is CASSEVRASEAFF. In DNA form, the CDR3 reads TGTGCCAGCAGTGAAGTGAGAGCCTCTGAAGCTTTCTTT.

The rearrangement uses TRBV15 and TRBJ1-3; no definite D call. V was trimmed by 0 bases and J by 8 bases, leaving 8 bases between them. Germline assignment: CDR1 LNHNV and CDR2 YYDKDF (reference sequence). The CDR3 has 13 residues. The CDR3 loop is CATSRDPSDTIYF. Written as DNA, the CDR3 is TGTGCCACCAGCAGAGACCCGTCGGACACCATATATTTT.

The CDR3: CASSQDQQGLAGEETQYF. CDR3 nucleotide sequence: TGCGCCAGCAGCCAAGATCAACAGGGACTAGCGGGAGAAGAGACCCAGTACTTC. The chain carries TRBV4-1 and TRBJ2-5; 14 nucleotides line up with TRBD2. CDR1 is MGHRA, CDR2 YSYEKL, per germline. The CDR3 covers 18 residues. V lost 0 bases and J lost 3; bases outside the gene matches: 6.

This clone occurred a few times. The gene calls are TRBV20-1 and TRBJ2-7; TRBD2 might be the D (5 bases). Trimming took 5 bases from V and 3 from J, leaving 5 bases between them. There are 10 residues in the CDR3. Germline V gene data show CDR1 as DFQATT and CDR2 as SNEGSKA (reference sequence). CDR3 DNA sequence: TGCAGTGCTGGGAGCTACGAGCAGTACTTC. Translated: CSAGSYEQYF.

CDR3 bases: TGTGCCAGTAGTATACTCCGGGGACAGGGTTCCTATGGCTACACCTTC. This gives the protein CASSILRGQGSYGYTF. The V and J genes are TRBV19 and TRBJ1-2, with 9 positions matching TRBD1. CDR1 and CDR2 (germline): LNHDA, SQIVND (reference sequence). CDR3 size: 16 residues. Trimming removed 2 bases from V and 4 bases from J; junction bases left unmatched: 8.

The chain combines TRBV27 with TRBJ2-5; D possibly corresponds to TRBD1 (5 bases). The CDR3 length is 16 residues. Germline loops: CDR1 MNHEY, CDR2 SMNVEV (reference sequence). Deletions cut 5 bases from V and 1 base from J, with 17 bases between. The CDR3 nucleotides are TGTGCCAGCAGTGGGTTCGGCAAGGGGTCCCAAGAGACCCAGTACTTC. It encodes CASSGFGKGSQETQYF.

This rearrangement joins TRBV4-1 to TRBJ1-4; D not certain. CDR1 is MGHRA, CDR2 YSYEKL, per germline. The CDR3 is 18 residues long. Trimming took off 1 base at V and 2 bases at J, with 17 bases between the two ends. CDR3 sequence: CASSQGRRDWQTNEKLFF. CDR3 sequence (DNA): TGCGCCAGCAGCCAAGGAAGGAGGGATTGGCAGACTAATGAAAAACTGTTTTTT.

This chain connects TRBV2 to TRBJ2-7; 11 nucleotides align to TRBD2. CDR3 size: 14 residues. V lost 6 bases, J lost 4 bases, and 5 bases stayed unmatched. The germline CDR1 and CDR2 sequences are SNHLY and FYNNEI. CDR3 loop: CASRLGLAVYEQYF. The CDR3 nucleotides are TGTGCCAGCAGGCTGGGACTAGCGGTGTACGAGCAGTACTTC.

The rearrangement links TRBV28 to TRBJ1-4; D possibly corresponds to TRBD1 (6 bases). CDR1 and CDR2 (germline): MDHEN, SYDVKM. The CDR3 runs 15 residues. V dropped 6 bases and J dropped 8 bases, with 19 bases sitting between them. CDR3 protein: CASSELQGSGEKLFF. In DNA, the CDR3 is TGTGCCAGCAGCGAACTCCAGGGGTCTGGGGAAAAACTGTTTTTT.

The chain employs TRBV6-4 and TRBJ1-6; D remains unclear. Trimming left V 3 bases short and J 5 bases short, with 8 bases between. Looked up from germline, CDR1 is MRHNA and CDR2 is SNTAGT. CDR3 length equals 14 residues. The CDR3 loop reads CASSERRDNSPLHF. CDR3 nucleotides: TGTGCCAGCAGTGAGAGACGGGATAATTCACCCCTCCACTTT.

V gene TRBV5-1 combines with J gene TRBJ2-2, with TRBD1 identical over 7 bases. The CDR3 length is 15 residues. The V gene's germline CDR1 is SGHRS and CDR2 YFSETQ. The ends lost 6 bases at V and 2 bases at J; junction bases unmatched: 7. The CDR3 is CASTLTGINTGELFF. The CDR3 DNA is TGCGCCAGCACCCTGACAGGGATTAACACCGGGGAGCTGTTTTTT.

V gene TRBV6-5 combines with J gene TRBJ2-7, with 10 bases matching TRBD1. Looked up from germline, CDR1 is MNHEY and CDR2 is SVGAGI. The CDR3 is 14 residues long. V was clipped by 6 bases and J by 4 bases; unmatched bases: 6. CDR3 in amino acids: CASSTGTGAYEQYF. CDR3 coding DNA: TGTGCCAGCAGCACCGGGACAGGGGCATACGAGCAGTACTTC.

The chain employs TRBV7-2 and TRBJ1-2; the match to TRBD1 covers 7 bases. The germline V gene encodes CDR1 SGHTA and CDR2 FQGNSA. This CDR3 contains 14 residues. V lost 1 base and J lost 14; bases outside the gene matches: 13. The CDR3 region has the DNA TGTGCCAGCAGCTTAGAGAGGGGGCCACGAAAACGTACCTTC. Translated: CASSLERGPRKRTF.

The table lists this clone with a few counts. The V gene is TRBV6-6, the J gene TRBJ1-1; D not certain. CDR1 MNHNY and CDR2 SVGAGI come from the germline V gene (reference sequence). The CDR3 extends over 12 amino acids. V dropped 5 bases and J dropped 4 bases, with 8 bases sitting between them. In DNA, the CDR3 is TGTGCCAGCAGTCCCGTCGGCACTGAAGCTTTCTTT. Its protein product is CASSPVGTEAFF.

This rearrangement joins TRBV10-3 to TRBJ2-5, with 7 bases fitting TRBD1. The germline V gene has CDR1 ENHRY and CDR2 SYGVKD. This CDR3 contains 13 residues. With V trimmed by 6 bases and J by 1 base, 2 bases remained unmatched. The CDR3 DNA reads as TGTGCCATCAGCGGACAGGTCCAAGAGACCCAGTACTTC. Amino acid sequence: CAISGQVQETQYF.

This rearrangement joins TRBV30 to TRBJ2-7; tentatively, D is TRBD2 (6 bases). Germline V gene sequence: CDR1 GTSNPN, CDR2 SVGIG (reference sequence). Between the trimmed V and J ends, which lost 3 bases and 7 bases, there was a span of 13 bases. The CDR3 loop spans 12 amino acids. DNA for the CDR3: TGTGCCTGGAGCGGGAGCCGAAGGGAGCAGTACTTC. Amino acids: CAWSGSRREQYF.

This clone showed up just once. This chain uses TRBV4-1 with TRBJ2-3, with D possibly matching TRBD1 (6 bases). The germline V gene encodes CDR1 MGHRA and CDR2 YSYEKL. The CDR3 runs 14 residues. The V end was cut by 4 bases, the J end by 4 bases, with 12 bases between. DNA for the CDR3: TGCGCCAGCAGCCCCGGACAGTCGGCAGATACGCAGTATTTT. It encodes CASSPGQSADTQYF.

The V call is TRBV19, the J call TRBJ2-2, with TRBD2 matching 10 bases. Trimming at V came to 7 bases and at J to 4 bases, leaving 9 bases not matched to a gene. This CDR3 is 16 amino acids long. CDR1 is LNHDA, CDR2 SQIVND, per germline (reference sequence). The chain's CDR3 is CASTSRTSGLTGELFF. CDR3 nucleotides: TGTGCCAGTACCTCCCGGACTAGCGGACTCACCGGGGAGCTGTTTTTT.

This clone was seen repeatedly, ten times or more. J is TRBJ2-1 and V is TRBV4-3; D is unclear. Trimming cost V 0 bases and J 2 bases, with 11 bases left between them. CDR3 size: 16 residues. Germline assignment: CDR1 LGHNA and CDR2 YSLEER. Here the CDR3 DNA reads TGCGCCAGCAGCCAAGAGATACAGTGGCCCTACAATGAGCAGTTCTTC. This translates into CASSQEIQWPYNEQFF.

CDR3 sequence reads: CASRNRGGASYEQYF. CDR3 in DNA: TGTGCCAGTAGGAACAGGGGGGGGGCTTCCTACGAGCAGTACTTC. The V gene is TRBV19, the J gene TRBJ2-7; TRBD1 might be the D (8 bases). This CDR3 is 15 amino acids long. The germline V and J ends were trimmed by 6 bases and 1 base, with 16 bases remaining between them. CDR1 and CDR2 (germline): LNHDA, SQIVND (reference sequence).

The chain uses TRBV21-1 and TRBJ2-1; the table assigns TRBD1, which was not confirmed against the DNA. TRBV21-1 is annotated as a pseudogene. This CDR3 has 17 amino acids. The chain's CDR3 is CASSKDMTGGPYNEQFF. The CDR3 DNA is TGTGCCAGCAGCAAAGACATGACAGGGGGCCCCTACAATGAGCAGTTCTTC.

This rearrangement joins TRBV3-1 (or the pseudogene TRBV3-2) to TRBJ1-4, with 7 nucleotides matching TRBD1. Germline V gene lookup returns CDR1 LGHDT and CDR2 YNNKEL (reference sequence). V lost 2 bases, J lost 2 bases, and 2 bases stayed unmatched. This CDR3 has 15 residues. CDR3 amino acids: CASSQTGATNEKLFF. In DNA form, the CDR3 reads TGTGCCAGCAGCCAAACAGGGGCTACTAATGAAAAACTGTTTTTT.